This T cell receptor beta chain was captured in a study of blood T cell repertoires in COVID-19. This clone was observed once. The CDR3 spans 12 residues. Unmatched junction bases numbered 7, after V lost 4 bases and J lost 15 bases. Germline V CDR1 and CDR2: MNHEY, SVGEGT. Original handling: Amplifying reference gene primers gave estimates of nucleated cell counts. Assay: immunoSEQ multiplex PCR; the TCRdb copy retains only in-frame clones and omits some. V, J and clone size are those of that table, while D and trimming were read from the DNA. Of about 210,000 clones in the sample, about four fifths were seen once.

V gene TRBV6-2 or TRBV6-3 combines with J gene TRBJ2-1; 9 bases agree with TRBD1. The sequenced sample was peripheral blood. The clonotype was recovered from an elderly woman with COVID-19, enrolled during active disease. CDR3 coding DNA: TGTGCCAGCAGTTCGGCCGGGACAGGGCGGTTCTTC. Amino acid sequence: CASSSAGTGRFF.